The 25 T cell receptor beta chains given below trace back to one sample, sequenced in a study of identical twins' blood T cells. TCRdb used MiXCR to reprocess the 5' RACE reads, holding one entry per CDR3 protein. The table lists roughly 380,000 distinct CDR3 sequences, about 28% of them singletons. Sequenced input: PBMCs. These receptors were obtained from a woman aged 18-49 years in good health.

This rearrangement joins TRBV28 to TRBJ2-3; D ambiguous. This CDR3 is 13 amino acids long. The germline CDR1 and CDR2 sequences are MDHEN and SYDVKM. V gave up 4 bases and J gave up 5 bases, with 10 bases separating them. The CDR3 is CASSSPGQDTQYF. The CDR3 DNA reads TGTGCCAGCAGTTCCCCGGGCCAAGATACGCAGTATTTT.

In this sample, this clonotype turned up a few times. The V gene is TRBV29-1, the J gene TRBJ1-2, with D possibly matching TRBD1 (6 bases). CDR1 is SQVTM and CDR2 is ANQGSEA in the germline V gene. V lost 7 bases, J lost 6 bases, and 21 bases lay in between. This CDR3 contains 14 residues. The CDR3 coding sequence is TGCAGCGCATCGTTCAAAGGTCAGGGGAATGGCTACACCTTC. Protein: CSASFKGQGNGYTF.

A few counts support this clonotype. This chain uses TRBV6-1 with TRBJ1-1, with TRBD1 as a possible D gene (5 bases). Per the germline V gene, CDR1 is MNHNS and CDR2 is SASEGT. The CDR3 contains 15 residues. V shed 0 bases and J shed 1 base, with 9 bases lying between them. The CDR3 sequence: CASSEARGGNTEAFF. Here the CDR3 DNA reads TGTGCCAGCAGTGAAGCGCGGGGGGGGAACACTGAAGCTTTCTTT.

V gene TRBV7-8 combines with J gene TRBJ1-1; D is perhaps TRBD1 (5 bases). The ends were cut back, 0 bases at V and 3 bases at J, with 11 bases in the middle. CDR3 length: 15 residues. The germline V gene encodes CDR1 SGHVS and CDR2 FQNEAQ. CDR3 bases: TGTGCCAGCAGCTTAGCCGTCCAGGGTGACACTGAAGCTTTCTTT. As protein: CASSLAVQGDTEAFF.

The chain links TRBV7-9 to TRBJ1-3; D is unclear. Trimming pared 1 base from V and 2 bases from J, leaving 6 bases between. The germline V gene has CDR1 SEHNR and CDR2 FQNEAQ (reference sequence). The CDR3 is made up of 14 amino acids. CDR3: CASSLDAAGNTIYF. DNA of the CDR3: TGTGCCAGCAGCTTAGACGCGGCTGGAAACACCATATATTTT.

The rearrangement links TRBV7-2 to TRBJ1-1, with D maybe TRBD1 (5 bases). Trimming cost V 7 bases and J 4 bases, with 28 bases left between them. The V gene's germline CDR1 is SGHTA and CDR2 FQGNSA. The CDR3 is 18 residues long. In DNA, the CDR3 is TGTGCCAGCAACCATTTAGGGGCCTGGAGGGCTAGGGCCACTGAAGCTTTCTTT. Translated, it gives CASNHLGAWRARATEAFF.

This chain uses TRBV20-1 with TRBJ2-5, with 9 bases matching TRBD2. From germline, CDR1 is DFQATT and CDR2 SNEGSKA (reference sequence). V lost 0 bases to trimming and J lost 5 bases; unmatched junction nucleotides: 4. The CDR3 is made up of 14 amino acids. CDR3 bases: TGCAGTGCTAGAGACTTTAGCGGGGGCGAGACCCAGTACTTC. This codes for CSARDFSGGETQYF.

Here the CDR3 reads CASSLYFSGSSYEQYF. The CDR3 region has the DNA TGCGCCAGCAGCTTGTACTTTAGCGGGAGCTCCTACGAGCAGTACTTC. The V and J genes are TRBV5-1 and TRBJ2-7; TRBD2 aligns across 9 bases. CDR3 length: 16 amino acids. V trimming: 1 base; J trimming: 0 bases; junction bases outside the gene matches: 5. From germline, CDR1 is SGHRS and CDR2 YFSETQ.

This clonotype was counted many times. CDR3 DNA: TGTGCCAGTAGTATAGTACAATCCTACGAGCAGTACTTC. Translated, it gives CASSIVQSYEQYF. The chain has TRBV19 and TRBJ2-7, with D uncertain. Germline lookup yields CDR1 LNHDA and CDR2 SQIVND (reference sequence). This CDR3 is 13 amino acids long. V was shortened by 1 base and J by 1 base, with 5 bases between the two germline ends.

This clonotype came up many times. The V call is TRBV3-1, the J call TRBJ2-1, with D possibly matching TRBD1 (5 bases). Trimming took 6 bases from V and 4 from J, leaving 16 bases between them. CDR3 length: 15 residues. CDR1 and CDR2 (germline): LGHDT, YNNKEL (reference sequence). CDR3 in amino acids: CASSLQGRGYNEQFF. The DNA for the CDR3 is TGTGCCAGCAGTTTGCAGGGAAGGGGTTACAATGAGCAGTTCTTC.

This clonotype showed up just a few times. CDR3 loop: CSAAHPGQEYTF. The CDR3 coding sequence is TGCAGTGCTGCCCATCCGGGACAGGAGTACACCTTC. The chain uses TRBV20-1 and TRBJ1-2, with 8 bases that match TRBD1. The CDR3 loop spans 12 amino acids. Germline V CDR1 and CDR2: DFQATT, SNEGSKA (reference sequence). With 5 bases clipped from V and 11 bases from J, the junction kept 10 bases outside the gene matches.

The chain uses TRBV20-1 and TRBJ2-3; 8 positions agree with TRBD1. CDR1 DFQATT and CDR2 SNEGSKA come from the germline V gene (reference sequence). The trim removed 6 bases at V and 6 bases at J, leaving 14 bases unmatched. The CDR3 length is 15 residues. CDR3: CSAGAAGQGLDTQYF. For the CDR3, the DNA is TGCAGTGCGGGCGCCGCAGGACAGGGTTTGGATACGCAGTATTTT.

The chain joins TRBV15 to TRBJ2-7; 7 nucleotides align to TRBD2. J lost 2 bases, V lost 3 bases, and 4 bases had no gene match. Germline V gene sequence: CDR1 LNHNV, CDR2 YYDKDF (reference sequence). The CDR3 is 14 amino acids. This CDR3 reads CATSSGLVAYEQYF. CDR3 nucleotides: TGTGCCACCAGCAGTGGACTAGTTGCCTACGAGCAGTACTTC.

The chain recombines TRBV5-1 with TRBJ1-4, with D hard to call. The CDR3 loop spans 14 amino acids. Germline assignment: CDR1 SGHRS and CDR2 YFSETQ. The V end was cut by 0 bases, the J end by 10 bases, with 13 bases between. The CDR3 sequence: CASSLAGELGKLFF. The CDR3, as DNA: TGCGCCAGCAGCTTGGCCGGGGAGCTGGGAAAACTGTTTTTT.

This clonotype was picked up a small number of times. The V and J genes are TRBV29-1 and TRBJ1-3, with 9 bases aligning to TRBD1. The V gene end was trimmed by 2 bases and the J gene end by 0 bases; junction bases not matched to a gene: 8. There are 17 residues in the CDR3. Germline CDR1 SQVTM, CDR2 ANQGSEA. The CDR3 DNA reads TGCAGCGTTGAAAAATGGGACAGGGCTAACTCTGGAAACACCATATATTTT. Translating it yields CSVEKWDRANSGNTIYF.

This clonotype has just a few counts. This rearrangement joins TRBV18 to TRBJ2-1; no reliable D call. Germline assignment: CDR1 KGHSH and CDR2 LQKENI. This CDR3 contains 12 residues. Trimming cost V 3 bases and J 9 bases, with 9 bases left between them. CDR3 DNA: TGTGCCAGCTCACCCCAGGATCGTGAGCAGTTCTTC. Its translation: CASSPQDREQFF. The entire variable domain, with the rest obtained from reference TRBV18 and TRBJ2-1, is as follows: NAGVMQNPRHLVRRRGQEARLRCSPMKGHSHVYWYRQLPEEGLKFMVYLQKENIIDESGMPKERFSAEFPKEGPSILRIQQVVRGDSAAYFCASSPQDREQFFGPGTRLTVL.

The chain is built from TRBV20-1 and TRBJ1-1; a weak D match, TRBD1 (6 bases). V gave up 5 bases and J gave up 7 bases, with 14 bases separating them. CDR1 and CDR2 from the germline V gene are DFQATT and SNEGSKA (reference sequence). The CDR3 length is 12 residues. CDR3 DNA: TGCAGTGCTTCCCCCGGGACACGTGAAGCTTTCTTT. Translating it yields CSASPGTREAFF.

On this clonotype itself: A much larger clone lies a single base off, so this may be a read error. This chain connects TRBV29-1 to TRBJ1-2, with unresolved D. CDR3 length equals 11 residues. Trimming removed 0 bases at V and 8 bases at J, with 7 bases between. CDR1 is SQVTM, CDR2 ANQGSEA, per germline. CDR3 in DNA: TGCAGCGTTGAAGATCAGGTCGGCTACACCTTC. Residues: CSVEDQVGYTF.

This clonotype was detected ten times or more. This sequence joins TRBV25-1 and TRBJ1-5; D is possibly TRBD1 (6 bases). Germline CDR1 and CDR2: MGHDK and SYGVNS. The CDR3 loop spans 13 amino acids. Between the trimmed V and J ends, which lost 3 bases and 5 bases, there was a span of 8 bases. The CDR3 region has the DNA TGTGCCAGCAGTGAGGGGGCCTATCAGCCCCAGCATTTT. Translation: CASSEGAYQPQHF.

A few counts support this clonotype. The CDR3 loop reads CASSLGSGSLVAGELFF. The CDR3 region has the DNA TGCGCCAGCAGCTTGGGTTCCGGGAGTTTAGTCGCCGGGGAGCTGTTTTTT. This chain joins TRBV5-1 and TRBJ2-2, with D possibly matching TRBD2 (6 bases). CDR1 is SGHRS and CDR2 is YFSETQ in the germline V gene. Deletions cut 0 bases from V and 6 bases from J, with 18 bases between. There are 17 residues in the CDR3. The full variable domain, its missing parts supplied by reference TRBV5-1 and TRBJ2-2, is KAGVTQTPRYLIKTRGQQVTLSCSPISGHRSVSWYQQTPGQGLQFLFEYFSETQRNKGNFPGRFSGRQFSNSRSEMNVSTLELGDSALYLCASSLGSGSLVAGELFFGEGSRLTVL.

This clonotype was seen only a few times. This chain uses TRBV19 with TRBJ1-2; D ambiguous. The CDR3 has 13 residues. CDR1 and CDR2 from the germline V gene are LNHDA and SQIVND (reference sequence). Trimming removed 1 base from V and 2 bases from J, with 5 bases in between. CDR3 nucleotides: TGTGCCAGTAGTATAGGGGGAAACTATGGCTACACCTTC. It encodes CASSIGGNYGYTF.

Concerning this clonotype itself: Being one base from a much bigger clone, this may be a read error. In this CDR3 the conserved last residue, phenylalanine or tryptophan, is missing, so a read error is likely. The V call is TRBV6-6, the J call TRBJ1-1; 7 positions agree with TRBD1. Losses at the gene ends were 5 bases for V and 4 bases for J; bases not matched to a gene: 4. This CDR3 is 13 amino acids long. CDR1 is MNHNY and CDR2 is SVGAGI in the germline V gene (reference sequence). The CDR3 bases are TGTGCCAGCAGTCAAGGGACAGCCACTGAAGCTTTCCTT. Its protein is CASSQGTATEAFL.

This clonotype was counted only a few times. In DNA form, the CDR3 reads TGTGCCAGTAGTATCCACGGCAGTCTCTATGGCTACACCTTC. This gives the protein CASSIHGSLYGYTF. The genes are TRBV19 and TRBJ1-2; unclear D gene. Trimming pared 3 bases from V and 4 bases from J, leaving 12 bases between. Germline assignment: CDR1 LNHDA and CDR2 SQIVND (reference sequence). CDR3 length: 14 residues. Based on the CDR3 plus reference TRBV19 and TRBJ1-2, the full variable domain is DGGITQSPKYLFRKEGQNVTLSCEQNLNHDAMYWYRQDPGQGLRLIYYSQIVNDFQKGDIAEGYSVSREKKESFPLTVTSAQKNPTAFYLCASSIHGSLYGYTFGSGTRLTVV.

The V and J genes are TRBV6-6 and TRBJ2-1; D ambiguous. This CDR3 has 15 amino acids. V was clipped by 5 bases and J by 1 base, with 12 bases between them. Germline V gene data show CDR1 as MNHNY and CDR2 as SVGAGI (reference sequence). CDR3: CASSEDLGSYNEQFF. In nucleotides, the CDR3 is TGTGCCAGCAGTGAGGATTTGGGGTCCTACAATGAGCAGTTCTTC.

Ten or more counts support this clonotype. The rearrangement uses TRBV29-1 and TRBJ1-1, with TRBD1 matching 7 bases. The ends lost 3 bases at V and 5 bases at J; junction bases unmatched: 6. The V gene's germline CDR1 is SQVTM and CDR2 ANQGSEA. The CDR3 totals 13 residues. The DNA of the CDR3 is TGCAGCGTTGACGGCAGGGGGACAACTGAAGCTTTCTTT. Protein product: CSVDGRGTTEAFF.